This is a list of T cell receptor beta chains from one sample in a study of blood T cell repertoires in COVID-19. Produced via immunoSEQ multiplex PCR; TCRdb's table is partial and in-frame only. Of 60,000 or so clones listed, 70% to 90% were seen once; the top ten hold about 16%. The sequencing input was peripheral blood. Receptor source: an older man with acute or convalescent COVID-19. The CDR3 runs from the conserved cysteine through the conserved F or W. A D gene is named only where the DNA matches it firmly. Clone size is shown for a subset of rows, as once, few, many or a class of expanded clone.

d_gene | j_gene | abundance | v_gene | CDR3aa | CDR3nt
. | TRBJ1-2 | . | TRBV11-1 | CASSADRQYGYTF | TGTGCCAGCAGTGCCGACAGACAGTATGGCTACACCTTC
. | TRBJ2-5 | . | TRBV11-1 | CASSPRQRETQYF | TGTGCCAGCAGCCCGAGACAGAGAGAGACCCAGTACTTC
. | TRBJ2-2 | . | TRBV5-4 | CASSLYGGNTGELFF | TGTGCCAGCAGCTTGTACGGGGGGAACACCGGGGAGCTGTTTTTT
TRBD1 | TRBJ1-2 | . | TRBV5-1 | CASSLGTGPESGYTF | TGCGCCAGCAGCTTGGGGACAGGTCCGGAGAGCGGCTACACCTTC
TRBD1 | TRBJ1-1 | . | TRBV7-3 | CASSPTGGGTEAFF | TGTGCCAGCAGCCCGACAGGGGGGGGCACTGAAGCTTTCTTT
TRBD1 | TRBJ1-5 | once | TRBV16 | CASSQWGTVYSNQPQHF | TGTGCCAGCAGCCAATGGGGGACAGTCTATAGCAATCAGCCCCAGCATTTT
TRBD1 | TRBJ1-3 | . | TRBV19 | CASSSRGQGPRNTIYF | TGTGCCAGTAGTTCCCGGGGACAGGGCCCACGAAACACCATATATTTT
. | TRBJ1-2 | . | TRBV21-1 | CASSKVPSTGYYGYTF | TGTGCCAGCAGCAAAGTCCCTTCGACAGGGTACTATGGCTACACCTTC
TRBD2 | TRBJ2-3 | . | TRBV24-1 | CATGERGDITDTQYF | TGTGCCACCGGGGAGCGGGGGGATATCACAGATACGCAGTATTTT
. | TRBJ1-1 | . | TRBV3-1/TRBV3-2 | CASSQDPGMNTEAFF | TGTGCCAGCAGCCAAGATCCAGGGATGAACACTGAAGCTTTCTTT
TRBD1 | TRBJ1-6 | . | TRBV10-2 | CASTSRDRGNSPLHF | TGCGCCAGCACCTCCCGGGACAGGGGGAATTCACCCCTCCACTTT
. | TRBJ2-4 | . | TRBV12-3/TRBV12-4 | CASGRLAKNIQYF | TGTGCCAGCGGGAGGTTAGCCAAAAACATTCAGTACTTC
. | TRBJ1-2 | . | TRBV4-1 | CASSQERQSNYGYTF | TGCGCCAGCAGCCAAGAGAGGCAGAGTAACTATGGCTACACCTTC
. | TRBJ1-2 | . | TRBV5-6 | CASSSPGRRSNYGYTF | TGTGCCAGCAGCTCCCCCGGCAGGCGATCTAACTATGGCTACACCTTC
. | TRBJ1-1 | . | TRBV11-2 | CASSLDGTVNTEAFF | TGTGCCAGCAGCTTAGATGGTACTGTGAACACTGAAGCTTTCTTT
TRBD2 | TRBJ2-2 | . | TRBV4-2 | CASSQGHGGGTNTGELFF | TGTGCCAGCAGCCAAGGACACGGCGGGGGGACCAACACCGGGGAGCTGTTTTTT
TRBD1 | TRBJ1-6 | . | TRBV2 | CASSGTGNDNSPLHF | TGTGCCAGCAGTGGGACAGGGAATGATAATTCACCCCTCCACTTT
TRBD1 | TRBJ2-1 | . | TRBV14 | CASSQDQAGGQFF | TGTGCCAGCAGCCAAGATCAGGCAGGGGGGCAGTTCTTC
. | TRBJ1-5 | . | TRBV2 | CASSDQGYQPQHF | TGTGCCAGCAGCGACCAGGGTTATCAGCCCCAGCATTTT